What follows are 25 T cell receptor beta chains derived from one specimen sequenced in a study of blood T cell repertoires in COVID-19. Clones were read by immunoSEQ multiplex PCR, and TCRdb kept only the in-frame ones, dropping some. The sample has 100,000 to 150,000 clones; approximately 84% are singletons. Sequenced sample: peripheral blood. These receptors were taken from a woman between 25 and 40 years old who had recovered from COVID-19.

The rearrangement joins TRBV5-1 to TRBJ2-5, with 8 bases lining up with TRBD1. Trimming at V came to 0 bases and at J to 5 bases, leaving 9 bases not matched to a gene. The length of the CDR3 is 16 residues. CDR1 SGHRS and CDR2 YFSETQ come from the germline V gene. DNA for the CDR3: TGCGCCAGCAGCTTGGGGCAGGGGGCGTATGGGGAGACCCAGTACTTC. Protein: CASSLGQGAYGETQYF.

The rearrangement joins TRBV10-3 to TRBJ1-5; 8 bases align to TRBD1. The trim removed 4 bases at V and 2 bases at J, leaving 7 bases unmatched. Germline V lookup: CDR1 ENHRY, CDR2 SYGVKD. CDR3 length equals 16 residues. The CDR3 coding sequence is TGTGCCATCAGTGGCCCCCAGGGGGCAGGCAATCAGCCCCAGCATTTT. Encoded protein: CAISGPQGAGNQPQHF.

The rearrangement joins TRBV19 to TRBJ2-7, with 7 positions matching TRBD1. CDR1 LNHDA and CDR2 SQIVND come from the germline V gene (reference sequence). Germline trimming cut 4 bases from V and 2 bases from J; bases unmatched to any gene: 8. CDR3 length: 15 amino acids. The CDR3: CASSTGTARAYEQYF. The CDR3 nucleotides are TGTGCCAGTAGTACTGGGACAGCCCGAGCCTACGAGCAGTACTTC.

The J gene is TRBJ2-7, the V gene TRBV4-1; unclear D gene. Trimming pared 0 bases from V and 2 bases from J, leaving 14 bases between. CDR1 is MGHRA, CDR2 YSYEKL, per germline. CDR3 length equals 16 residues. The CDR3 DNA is TGCGCCAGCAGCCAAGAAGTCGACAAGAGAACCTACGAGCAGTACTTC. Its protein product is CASSQEVDKRTYEQYF.

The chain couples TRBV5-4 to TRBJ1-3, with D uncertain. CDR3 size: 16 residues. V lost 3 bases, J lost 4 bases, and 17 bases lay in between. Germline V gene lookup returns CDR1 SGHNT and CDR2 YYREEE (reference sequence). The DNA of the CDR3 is TGTGCCAGCAGCTCCTCCGGGAACTATTGGGGAAACACCATATATTTT. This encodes CASSSSGNYWGNTIYF.

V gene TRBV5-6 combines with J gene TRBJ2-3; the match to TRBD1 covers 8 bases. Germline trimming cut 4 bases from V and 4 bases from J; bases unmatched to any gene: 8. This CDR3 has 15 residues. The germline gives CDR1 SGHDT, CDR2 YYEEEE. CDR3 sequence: CASSVGQGRPDTQYF. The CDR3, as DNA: TGTGCCAGCAGCGTAGGACAGGGACGCCCAGATACGCAGTATTTT.

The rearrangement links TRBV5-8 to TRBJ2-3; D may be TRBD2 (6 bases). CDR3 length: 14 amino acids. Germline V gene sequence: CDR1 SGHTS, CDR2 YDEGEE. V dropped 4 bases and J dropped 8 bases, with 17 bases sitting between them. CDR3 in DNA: TGTGCCAGCAGCCCGGGACTCCGGGTTCGTACGCAGTATTTT. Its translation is CASSPGLRVRTQYF.

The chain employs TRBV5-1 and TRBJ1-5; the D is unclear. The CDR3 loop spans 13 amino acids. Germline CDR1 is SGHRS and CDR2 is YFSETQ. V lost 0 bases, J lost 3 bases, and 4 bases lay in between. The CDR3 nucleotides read TGCGCCAGCAGCTTGGACACCAATCAGCCCCAGCATTTT. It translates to CASSLDTNQPQHF. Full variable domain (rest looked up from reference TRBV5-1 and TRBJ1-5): KAGVTQTPRYLIKTRGQQVTLSCSPISGHRSVSWYQQTPGQGLQFLFEYFSETQRNKGNFPGRFSGRQFSNSRSEMNVSTLELGDSALYLCASSLDTNQPQHFGDGTRLSIL.

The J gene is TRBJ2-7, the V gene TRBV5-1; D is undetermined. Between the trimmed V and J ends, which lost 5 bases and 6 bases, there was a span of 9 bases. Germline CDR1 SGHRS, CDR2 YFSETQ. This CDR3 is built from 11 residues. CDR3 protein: CASRSQSEQYF. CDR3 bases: TGCGCCAGCAGGTCACAGTCCGAGCAGTACTTC.

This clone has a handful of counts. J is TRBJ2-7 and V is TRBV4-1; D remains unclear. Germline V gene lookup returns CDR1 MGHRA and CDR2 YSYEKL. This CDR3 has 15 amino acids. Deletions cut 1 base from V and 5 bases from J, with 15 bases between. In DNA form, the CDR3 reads TGCGCCAGCAGCCAAGTTGCGGCTGATGTGGACGAGCAGTACTTC. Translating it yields CASSQVAADVDEQYF.

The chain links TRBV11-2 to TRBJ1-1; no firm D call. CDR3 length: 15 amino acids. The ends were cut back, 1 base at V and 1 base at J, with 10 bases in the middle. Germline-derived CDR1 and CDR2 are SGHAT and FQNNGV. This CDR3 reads CASSLGGAANTEAFF. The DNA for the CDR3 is TGTGCCAGCAGCTTAGGAGGCGCAGCGAACACTGAAGCTTTCTTT.

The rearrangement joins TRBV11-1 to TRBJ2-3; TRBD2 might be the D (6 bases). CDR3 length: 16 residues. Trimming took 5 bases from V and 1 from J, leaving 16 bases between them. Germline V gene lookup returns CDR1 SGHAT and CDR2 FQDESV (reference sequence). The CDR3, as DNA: TGTGCCAGCAGCGTAACTAGCCCCGAGGGCACAGATACGCAGTATTTT. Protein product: CASSVTSPEGTDTQYF.

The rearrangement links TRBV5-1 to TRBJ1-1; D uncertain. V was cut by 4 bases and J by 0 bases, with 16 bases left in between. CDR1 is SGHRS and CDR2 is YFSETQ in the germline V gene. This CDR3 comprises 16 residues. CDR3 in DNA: TGCGCCAGCAGCCCTGAGGTCCAATTGGTGAACACTGAAGCTTTCTTT. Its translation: CASSPEVQLVNTEAFF.

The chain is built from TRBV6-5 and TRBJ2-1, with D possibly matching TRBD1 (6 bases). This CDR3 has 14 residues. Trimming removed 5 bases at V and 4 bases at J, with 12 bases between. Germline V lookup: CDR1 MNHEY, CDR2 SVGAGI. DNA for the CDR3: TGTGCCAGCAGTCAAACAGGGAAGTACAATGAGCAGTTCTTC. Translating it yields CASSQTGKYNEQFF.

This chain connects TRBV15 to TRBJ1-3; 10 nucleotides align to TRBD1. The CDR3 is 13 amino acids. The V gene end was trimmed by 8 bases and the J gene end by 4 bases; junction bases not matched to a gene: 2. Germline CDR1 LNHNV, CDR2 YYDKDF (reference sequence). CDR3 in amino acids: CATGTGAGNTIYF. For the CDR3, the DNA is TGTGCCACCGGGACAGGGGCCGGAAACACCATATATTTT. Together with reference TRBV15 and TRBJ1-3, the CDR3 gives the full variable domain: DAMVIQNPRYQVTQFGKPVTLSCSQTLNHNVMYWYQQKSSQAPKLLFHYYDKDFNNEADTPDNFQSRRPNTSFCFLDIRSPGLGDTAMYLCATGTGAGNTIYFGEGSWLTVV.

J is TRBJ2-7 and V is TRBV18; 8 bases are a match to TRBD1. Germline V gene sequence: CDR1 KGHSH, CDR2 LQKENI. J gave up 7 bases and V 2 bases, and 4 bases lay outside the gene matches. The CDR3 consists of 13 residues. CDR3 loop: CASSPGQGGEQYF. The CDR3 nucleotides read TGTGCCAGCTCACCAGGACAGGGCGGGGAGCAGTACTTC. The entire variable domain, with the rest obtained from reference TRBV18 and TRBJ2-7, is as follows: NAGVMQNPRHLVRRRGQEARLRCSPMKGHSHVYWYRQLPEEGLKFMVYLQKENIIDESGMPKERFSAEFPKEGPSILRIQQVVRGDSAAYFCASSPGQGGEQYFGPGTRLTVT.

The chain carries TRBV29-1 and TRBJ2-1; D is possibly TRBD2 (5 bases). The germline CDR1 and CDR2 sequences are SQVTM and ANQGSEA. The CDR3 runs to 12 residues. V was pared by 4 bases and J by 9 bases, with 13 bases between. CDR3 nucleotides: TGCAGCGTTGTTAACGGGATCGGTGAGCAGTTCTTC. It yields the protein CSVVNGIGEQFF.

CDR3 in amino acids: CASSFSTGGLPQHF. CDR3 bases: TGTGCCAGCAGTTTTTCGACAGGGGGCCTGCCCCAGCATTTT. The chain joins TRBV3-1 (or the pseudogene TRBV3-2) to TRBJ1-5; 10 nucleotides match TRBD1. J lost 9 bases, V lost 6 bases, and 8 bases had no gene match. From germline, CDR1 is LGHDT and CDR2 YNNKEL (reference sequence). The CDR3 spans 14 residues.

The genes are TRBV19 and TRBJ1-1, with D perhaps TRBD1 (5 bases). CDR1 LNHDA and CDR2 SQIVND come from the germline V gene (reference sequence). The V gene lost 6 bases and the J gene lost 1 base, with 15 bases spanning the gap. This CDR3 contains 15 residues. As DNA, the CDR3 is TGTGCCAGTAGATTGGGGGGGGAGAGGAACACTGAAGCTTTCTTT. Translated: CASRLGGERNTEAFF. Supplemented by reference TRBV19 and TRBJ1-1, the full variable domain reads DGGITQSPKYLFRKEGQNVTLSCEQNLNHDAMYWYRQDPGQGLRLIYYSQIVNDFQKGDIAEGYSVSREKKESFPLTVTSAQKNPTAFYLCASRLGGERNTEAFFGQGTRLTVV.

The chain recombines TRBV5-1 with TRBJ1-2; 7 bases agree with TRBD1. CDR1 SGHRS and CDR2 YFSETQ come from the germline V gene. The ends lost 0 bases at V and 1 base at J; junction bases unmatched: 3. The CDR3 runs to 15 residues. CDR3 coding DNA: TGCGCCAGCAGCTTGGAAACAGGGGTTAACTATGGCTACACCTTC. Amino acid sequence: CASSLETGVNYGYTF.

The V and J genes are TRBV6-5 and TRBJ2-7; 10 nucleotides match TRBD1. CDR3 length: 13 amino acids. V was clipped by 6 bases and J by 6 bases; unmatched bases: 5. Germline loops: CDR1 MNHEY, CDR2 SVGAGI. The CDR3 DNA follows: TGTGCCAGCAGGTCCGGGACAGGGGCCGAGCAGTACTTC. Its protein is CASRSGTGAEQYF.

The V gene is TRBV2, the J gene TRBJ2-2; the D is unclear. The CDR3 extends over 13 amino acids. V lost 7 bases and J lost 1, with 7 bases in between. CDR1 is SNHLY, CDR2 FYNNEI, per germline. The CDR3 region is CASTRMNTGELFF. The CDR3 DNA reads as TGTGCCAGCACCAGGATGAACACCGGGGAGCTGTTTTTT.

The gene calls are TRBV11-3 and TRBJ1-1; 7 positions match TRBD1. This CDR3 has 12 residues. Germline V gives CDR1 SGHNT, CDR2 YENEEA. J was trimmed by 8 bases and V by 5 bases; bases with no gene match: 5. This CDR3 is CASSDRDSEAFF. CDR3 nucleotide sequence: TGTGCCAGCAGCGACCGGGACAGCGAAGCTTTCTTT.

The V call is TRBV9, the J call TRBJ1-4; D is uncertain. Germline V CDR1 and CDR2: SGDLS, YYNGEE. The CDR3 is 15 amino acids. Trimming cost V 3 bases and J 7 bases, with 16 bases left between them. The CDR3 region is CASSAFSARGEKLFF. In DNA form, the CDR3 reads TGTGCCAGCAGCGCCTTTTCGGCGCGGGGTGAAAAACTGTTTTTT.

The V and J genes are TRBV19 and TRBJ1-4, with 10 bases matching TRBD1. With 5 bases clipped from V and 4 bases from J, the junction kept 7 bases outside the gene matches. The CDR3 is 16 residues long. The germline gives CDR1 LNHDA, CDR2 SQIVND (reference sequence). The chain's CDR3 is CASSPPGTGDNEKLFF. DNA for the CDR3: TGTGCCAGTAGTCCTCCCGGGACAGGGGATAATGAAAAACTGTTTTTT. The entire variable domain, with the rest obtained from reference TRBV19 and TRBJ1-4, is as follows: DGGITQSPKYLFRKEGQNVTLSCEQNLNHDAMYWYRQDPGQGLRLIYYSQIVNDFQKGDIAEGYSVSREKKESFPLTVTSAQKNPTAFYLCASSPPGTGDNEKLFFGSGTQLSVL.